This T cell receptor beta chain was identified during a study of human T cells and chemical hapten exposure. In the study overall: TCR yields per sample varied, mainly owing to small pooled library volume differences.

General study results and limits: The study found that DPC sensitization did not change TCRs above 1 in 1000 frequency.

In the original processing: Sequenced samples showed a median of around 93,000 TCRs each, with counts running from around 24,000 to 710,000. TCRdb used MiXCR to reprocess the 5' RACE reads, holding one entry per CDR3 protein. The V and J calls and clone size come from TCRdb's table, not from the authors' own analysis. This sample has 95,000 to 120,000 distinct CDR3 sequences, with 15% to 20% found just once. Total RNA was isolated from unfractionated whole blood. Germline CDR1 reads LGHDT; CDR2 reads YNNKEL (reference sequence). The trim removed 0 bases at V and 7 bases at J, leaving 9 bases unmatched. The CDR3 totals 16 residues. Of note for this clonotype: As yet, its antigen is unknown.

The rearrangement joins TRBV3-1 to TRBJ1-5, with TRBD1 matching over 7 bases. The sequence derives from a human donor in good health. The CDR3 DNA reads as TGTGCCAGCAGCCAAGATCCGCAGGGGGGAAGCCAGCCCCAGCATTTT. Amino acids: CASSQDPQGGSQPQHF.